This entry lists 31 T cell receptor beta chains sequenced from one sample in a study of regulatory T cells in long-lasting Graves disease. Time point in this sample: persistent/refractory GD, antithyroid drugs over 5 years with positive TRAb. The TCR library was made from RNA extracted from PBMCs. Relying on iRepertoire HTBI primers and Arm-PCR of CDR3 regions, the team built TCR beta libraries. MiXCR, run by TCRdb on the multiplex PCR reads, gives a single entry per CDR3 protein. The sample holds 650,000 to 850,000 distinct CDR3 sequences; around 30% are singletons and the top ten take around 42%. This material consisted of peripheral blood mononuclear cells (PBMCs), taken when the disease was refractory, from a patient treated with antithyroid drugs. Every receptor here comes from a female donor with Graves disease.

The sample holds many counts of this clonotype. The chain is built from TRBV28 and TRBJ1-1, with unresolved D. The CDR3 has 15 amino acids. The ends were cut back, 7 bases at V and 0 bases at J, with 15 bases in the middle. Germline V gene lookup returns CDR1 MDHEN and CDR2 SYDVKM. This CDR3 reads CASTSLRAVNTEAFF. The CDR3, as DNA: TGTGCCAGCACGTCGCTTAGGGCGGTGAACACTGAAGCTTTCTTT.

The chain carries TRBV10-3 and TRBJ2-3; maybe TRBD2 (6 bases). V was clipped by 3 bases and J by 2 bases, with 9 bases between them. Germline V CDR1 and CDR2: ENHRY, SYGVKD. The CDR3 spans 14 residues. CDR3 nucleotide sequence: TGTGCCATCAGTGACCGGGGGACCACAGATACGCAGTATTTT. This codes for CAISDRGTTDTQYF.

The CDR3 bases are TGTGCCAGTACCCCTTCCGTCAGTGGACTCGAAAAACTGTTTTTT. The encoded protein is CASTPSVSGLEKLFF. The chain employs TRBV19 and TRBJ1-4; D call uncertain. In germline, CDR1 is LNHDA, CDR2 SQIVND (reference sequence). Trimming pared 7 bases from V and 8 bases from J, leaving 20 bases between. The CDR3 has 15 residues.

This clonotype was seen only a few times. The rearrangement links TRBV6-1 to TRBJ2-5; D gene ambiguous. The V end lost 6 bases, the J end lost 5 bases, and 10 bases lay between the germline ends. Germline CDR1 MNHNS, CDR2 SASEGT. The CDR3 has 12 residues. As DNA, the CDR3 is TGTGCCAGCAGCCGCGCAAGCGAGACCCAGTACTTC. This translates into CASSRASETQYF.

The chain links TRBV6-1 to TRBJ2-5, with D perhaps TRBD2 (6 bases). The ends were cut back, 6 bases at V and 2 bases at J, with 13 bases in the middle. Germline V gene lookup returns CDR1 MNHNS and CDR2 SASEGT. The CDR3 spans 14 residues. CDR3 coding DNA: TGTGCCAGCAGCCGACTAGTCTCGCAAGAGACCCAGTACTTC. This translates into CASSRLVSQETQYF.

The CDR3 sequence: CASSLGRELPQHF. The DNA for the CDR3 is TGTGCCAGCAGCTTAGGCAGGGAGTTGCCCCAGCATTTT. V gene TRBV13 combines with J gene TRBJ1-5, with D tentatively TRBD1 (5 bases). The length of the CDR3 is 13 residues. Germline loops: CDR1 PRHDT, CDR2 FYEKMQ (reference sequence). The V end was cut by 0 bases, the J end by 9 bases, with 9 bases between.

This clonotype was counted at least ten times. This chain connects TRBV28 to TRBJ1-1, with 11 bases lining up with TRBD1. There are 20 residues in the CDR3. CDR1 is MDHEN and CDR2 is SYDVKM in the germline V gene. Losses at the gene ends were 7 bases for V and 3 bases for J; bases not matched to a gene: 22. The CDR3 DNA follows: TGTGCCAGCAATCGTCGAGCAGGGACAGGGGGACTCTCGGGGTACACTGAAGCTTTCTTT. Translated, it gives CASNRRAGTGGLSGYTEAFF.

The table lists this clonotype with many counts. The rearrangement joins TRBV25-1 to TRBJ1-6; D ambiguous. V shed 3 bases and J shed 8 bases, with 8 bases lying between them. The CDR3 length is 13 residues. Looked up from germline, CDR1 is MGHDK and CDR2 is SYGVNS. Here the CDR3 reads CASSEVGHSPLHF. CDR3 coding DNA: TGTGCCAGCAGTGAGGTCGGGCATTCACCCCTCCACTTT. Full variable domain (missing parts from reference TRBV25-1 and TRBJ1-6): EADIYQTPRYLVIGTGKKITLECSQTMGHDKMYWYQQDPGMELHLIHYSYGVNSTEKGDLSSESTVSRIRTEHFPLTLESARPSHTSQYLCASSEVGHSPLHFGNGTRLTVT.

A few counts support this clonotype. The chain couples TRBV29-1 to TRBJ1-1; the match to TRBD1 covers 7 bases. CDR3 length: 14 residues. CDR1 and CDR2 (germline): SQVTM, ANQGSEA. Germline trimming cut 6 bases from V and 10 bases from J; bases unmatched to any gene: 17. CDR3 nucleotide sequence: TGCAGCGTCGCTTTCCAGGGGGACTCCACAGGAGCTTTCTTT. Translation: CSVAFQGDSTGAFF.

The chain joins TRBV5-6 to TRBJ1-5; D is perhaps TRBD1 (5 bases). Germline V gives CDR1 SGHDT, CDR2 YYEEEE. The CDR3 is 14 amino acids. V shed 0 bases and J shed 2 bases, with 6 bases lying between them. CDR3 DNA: TGTGCCAGCAGCTTGGCGACAGGCAATCAGCCCCAGCATTTT. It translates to CASSLATGNQPQHF.

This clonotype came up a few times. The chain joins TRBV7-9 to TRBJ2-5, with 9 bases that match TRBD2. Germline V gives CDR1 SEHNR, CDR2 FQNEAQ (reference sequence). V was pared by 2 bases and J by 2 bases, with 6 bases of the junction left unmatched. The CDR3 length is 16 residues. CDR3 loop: CASSLWGGRGQETQYF. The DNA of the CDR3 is TGTGCCAGCAGCTTATGGGGCGGGAGGGGTCAAGAGACCCAGTACTTC.

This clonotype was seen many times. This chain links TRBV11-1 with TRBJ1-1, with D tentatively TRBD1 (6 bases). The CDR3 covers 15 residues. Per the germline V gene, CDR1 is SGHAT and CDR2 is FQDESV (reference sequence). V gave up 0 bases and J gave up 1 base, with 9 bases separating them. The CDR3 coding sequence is TGTGCCAGCAGCTTAGCCAGGGGCACGAACACTGAAGCTTTCTTT. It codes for CASSLARGTNTEAFF.

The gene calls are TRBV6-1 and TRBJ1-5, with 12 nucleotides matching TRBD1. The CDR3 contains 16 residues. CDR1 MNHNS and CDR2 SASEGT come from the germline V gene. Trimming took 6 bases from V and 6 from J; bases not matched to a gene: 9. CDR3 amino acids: CASSPRGTGGVQPQHF. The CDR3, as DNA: TGTGCCAGCAGCCCACGGGGGACAGGGGGCGTTCAGCCCCAGCATTTT.

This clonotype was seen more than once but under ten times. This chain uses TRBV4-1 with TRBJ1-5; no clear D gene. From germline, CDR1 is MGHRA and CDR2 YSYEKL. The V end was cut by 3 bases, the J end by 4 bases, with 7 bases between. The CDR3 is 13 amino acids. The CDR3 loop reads CASSQRENQPQHF. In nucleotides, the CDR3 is TGCGCCAGCAGCCAGAGGGAAAATCAGCCCCAGCATTTT.

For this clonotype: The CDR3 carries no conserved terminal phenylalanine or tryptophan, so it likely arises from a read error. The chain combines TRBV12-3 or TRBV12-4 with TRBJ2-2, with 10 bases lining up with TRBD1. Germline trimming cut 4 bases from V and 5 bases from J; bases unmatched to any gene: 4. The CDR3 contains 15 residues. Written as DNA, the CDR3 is TGTGCCAGCAGTTCTTGGACAGGGGGAACCGGGGAGCTGTTTTTG. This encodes CASSSWTGGTGELFL.

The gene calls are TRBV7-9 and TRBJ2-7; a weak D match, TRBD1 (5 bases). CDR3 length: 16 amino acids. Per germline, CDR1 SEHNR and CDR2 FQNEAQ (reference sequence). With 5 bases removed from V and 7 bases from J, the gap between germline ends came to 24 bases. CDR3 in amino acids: CASSPTGPGRRGEQYF. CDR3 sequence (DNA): TGTGCCAGCAGCCCGACCGGTCCAGGGCGACGTGGTGAGCAGTACTTC.

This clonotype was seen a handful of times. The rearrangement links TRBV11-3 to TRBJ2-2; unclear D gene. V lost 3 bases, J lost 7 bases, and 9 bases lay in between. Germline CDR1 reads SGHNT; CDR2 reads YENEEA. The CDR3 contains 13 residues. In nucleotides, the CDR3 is TGTGCCAGCAGCTTGATGTCGGACGGGGAGCTGTTTTTT. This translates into CASSLMSDGELFF.

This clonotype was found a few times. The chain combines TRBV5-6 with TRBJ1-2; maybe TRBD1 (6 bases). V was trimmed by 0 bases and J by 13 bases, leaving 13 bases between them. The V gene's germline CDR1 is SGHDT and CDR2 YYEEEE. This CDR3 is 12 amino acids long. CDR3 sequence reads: CASSLVGTPGTF. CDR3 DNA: TGTGCCAGCAGCTTGGTAGGGACACCGGGCACCTTC.

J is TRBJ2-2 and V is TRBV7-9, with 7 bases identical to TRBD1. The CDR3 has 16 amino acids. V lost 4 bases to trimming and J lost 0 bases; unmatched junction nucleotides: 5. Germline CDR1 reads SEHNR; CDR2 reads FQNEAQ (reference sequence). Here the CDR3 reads CASSSTGTANTGELFF. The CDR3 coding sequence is TGTGCCAGCAGCTCTACCGGGACAGCGAACACCGGGGAGCTGTTTTTT.

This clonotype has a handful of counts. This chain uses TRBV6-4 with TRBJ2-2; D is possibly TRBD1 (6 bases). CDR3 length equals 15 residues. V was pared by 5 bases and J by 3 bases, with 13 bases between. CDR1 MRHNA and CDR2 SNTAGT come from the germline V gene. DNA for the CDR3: TGTGCCAGCAGTCGCCGGGACATAGACACCGGGGAGCTGTTTTTT. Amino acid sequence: CASSRRDIDTGELFF.

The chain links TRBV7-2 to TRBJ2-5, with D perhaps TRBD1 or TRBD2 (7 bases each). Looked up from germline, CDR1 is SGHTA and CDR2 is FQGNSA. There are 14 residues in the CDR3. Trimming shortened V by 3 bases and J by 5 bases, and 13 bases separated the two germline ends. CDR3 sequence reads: CASSFQGGGETQYF. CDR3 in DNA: TGTGCCAGCAGCTTCCAGGGGGGGGGCGAGACCCAGTACTTC.

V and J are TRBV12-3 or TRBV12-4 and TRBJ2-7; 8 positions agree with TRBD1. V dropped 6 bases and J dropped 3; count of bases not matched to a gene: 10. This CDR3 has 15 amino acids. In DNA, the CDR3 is TGTGCCAGCAGCCGCAGGGGGCGCAAATTCTACGAGCAGTACTTC. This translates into CASSRRGRKFYEQYF.

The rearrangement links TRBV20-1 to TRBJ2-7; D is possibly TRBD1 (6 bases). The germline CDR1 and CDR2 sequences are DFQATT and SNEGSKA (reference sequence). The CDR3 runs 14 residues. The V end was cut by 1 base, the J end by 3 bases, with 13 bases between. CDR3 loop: CSARALNRVYEQYF. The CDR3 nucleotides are TGCAGTGCTAGAGCCCTAAACAGGGTCTACGAGCAGTACTTC.

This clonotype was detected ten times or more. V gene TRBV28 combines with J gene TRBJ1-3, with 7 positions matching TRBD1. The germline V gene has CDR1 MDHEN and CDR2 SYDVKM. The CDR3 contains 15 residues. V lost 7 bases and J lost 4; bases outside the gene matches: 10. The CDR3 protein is CASIVDRAQGNTIYF. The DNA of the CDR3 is TGTGCCAGCATTGTCGACAGGGCGCAAGGAAACACCATATATTTT.

CDR3 loop: CASDRGTYNEQFF. CDR3 DNA sequence: TGTGCCAGCGATCGGGGCACCTACAATGAGCAGTTCTTC. The genes are TRBV28 and TRBJ2-1; D may be TRBD1 or TRBD2 (5 bases each). The germline V gene has CDR1 MDHEN and CDR2 SYDVKM. The CDR3 totals 13 residues. V lost 8 bases and J lost 2, with 10 bases in between.

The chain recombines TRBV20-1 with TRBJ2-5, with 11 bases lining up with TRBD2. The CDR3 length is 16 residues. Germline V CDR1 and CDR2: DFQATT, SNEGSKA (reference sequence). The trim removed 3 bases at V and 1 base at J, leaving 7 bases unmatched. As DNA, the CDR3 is TGCAGTGCTAGCCCGTCGACTAGCGGGGCCCAAGAGACCCAGTACTTC. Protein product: CSASPSTSGAQETQYF.

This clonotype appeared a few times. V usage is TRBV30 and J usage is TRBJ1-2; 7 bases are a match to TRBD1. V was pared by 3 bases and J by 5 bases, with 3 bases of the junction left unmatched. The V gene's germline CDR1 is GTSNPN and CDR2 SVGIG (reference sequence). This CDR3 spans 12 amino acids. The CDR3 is CAWSSGGYGYTF. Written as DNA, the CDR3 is TGTGCCTGGAGCTCAGGGGGTTATGGCTACACCTTC.

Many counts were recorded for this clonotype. CDR3: CASSLRGGAVVNEKLFF. The CDR3 DNA reads as TGTGCCAGCAGCTTAAGAGGGGGCGCGGTAGTTAATGAAAAACTGTTTTTT. The chain combines TRBV11-2 with TRBJ1-4, with 7 positions matching TRBD1. The V gene end was trimmed by 2 bases and the J gene end by 4 bases; junction bases not matched to a gene: 10. This CDR3 is built from 17 residues. Germline CDR1 and CDR2: SGHAT and FQNNGV.

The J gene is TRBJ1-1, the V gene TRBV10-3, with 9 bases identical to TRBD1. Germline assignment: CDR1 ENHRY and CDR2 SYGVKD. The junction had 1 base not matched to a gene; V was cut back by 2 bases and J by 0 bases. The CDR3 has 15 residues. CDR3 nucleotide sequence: TGTGCCATCAGTGAGGGGACAGGGATGAACACTGAAGCTTTCTTT. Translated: CAISEGTGMNTEAFF.

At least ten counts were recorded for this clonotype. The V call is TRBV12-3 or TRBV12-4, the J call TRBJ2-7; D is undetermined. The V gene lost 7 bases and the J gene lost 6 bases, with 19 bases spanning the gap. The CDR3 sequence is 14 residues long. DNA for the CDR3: TGTGCCAGCATCCCGGGTTCTCTCCAGTCCGAGCAGTACTTC. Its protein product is CASIPGSLQSEQYF.

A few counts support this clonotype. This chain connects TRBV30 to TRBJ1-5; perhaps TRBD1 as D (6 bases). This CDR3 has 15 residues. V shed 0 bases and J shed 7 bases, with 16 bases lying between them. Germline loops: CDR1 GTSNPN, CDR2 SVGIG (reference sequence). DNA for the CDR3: TGTGCCTGGAGTGTACCGACAGGAGTAAACCAGCCCCAGCATTTT. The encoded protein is CAWSVPTGVNQPQHF.